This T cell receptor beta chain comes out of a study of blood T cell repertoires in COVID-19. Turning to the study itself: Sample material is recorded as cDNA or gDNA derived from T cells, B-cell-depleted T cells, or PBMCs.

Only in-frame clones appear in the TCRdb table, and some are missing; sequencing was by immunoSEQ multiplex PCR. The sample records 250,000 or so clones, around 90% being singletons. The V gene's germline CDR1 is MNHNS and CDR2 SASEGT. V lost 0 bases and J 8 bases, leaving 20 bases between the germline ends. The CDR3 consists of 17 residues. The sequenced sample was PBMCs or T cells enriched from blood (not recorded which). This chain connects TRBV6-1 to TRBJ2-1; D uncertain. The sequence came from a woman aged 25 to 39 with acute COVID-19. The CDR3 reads CASSEAASGTWLDEQFF. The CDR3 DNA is TGTGCCAGCAGTGAAGCCGCTAGTGGTACTTGGCTCGATGAGCAGTTCTTC.